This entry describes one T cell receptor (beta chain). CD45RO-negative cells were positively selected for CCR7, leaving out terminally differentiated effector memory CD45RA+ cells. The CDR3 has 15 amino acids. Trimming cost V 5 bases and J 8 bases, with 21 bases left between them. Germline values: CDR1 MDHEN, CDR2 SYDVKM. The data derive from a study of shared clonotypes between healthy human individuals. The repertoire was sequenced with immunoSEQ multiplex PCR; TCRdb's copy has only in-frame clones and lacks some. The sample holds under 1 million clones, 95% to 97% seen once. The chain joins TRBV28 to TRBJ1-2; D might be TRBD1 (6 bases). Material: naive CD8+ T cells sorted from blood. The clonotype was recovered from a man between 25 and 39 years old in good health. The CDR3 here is CASSPRTVFEWGYTF. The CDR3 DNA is TGTGCCAGCAGTCCTCGGACAGTCTTCGAGTGGGGCTACACCTTC.